This T cell receptor beta chain originates from a study of T cells in Graves' hyperthyroidism and ophthalmopathy. Many counts were recorded for this clonotype. The CDR3 has 13 residues. The germline V gene has CDR1 ENHRY and CDR2 SYGVKD. V lost 2 bases to trimming and J lost 1 base, with 5 bases between them. The CDR3 regions of TCR beta were amplified from RNA transcripts. HTBI primers were employed in a first-round RT-PCR of the TCR CDR3. TCRdb re-derived calls from the multiplex PCR reads in MiXCR, one entry per CDR3 protein. The table records about 270,000 distinct CDR3 sequences, 13% to 15% of them present only once.

The source of this sequence is a woman between 45 and 65 years old with Graves' hyperthyroidism that later progressed to Graves' ophthalmopathy. Sequencing was done on a sample of blood. The chain is built from TRBV10-3 and TRBJ1-1; D not resolved. The CDR3 nucleotides read TGTGCCATCAGTGAGACACAGAACACTGAAGCTTTCTTT. Amino acid sequence: CAISETQNTEAFF.